These T cell receptor beta chains were read from a single sample in a study of OX40 agonist ivuxolimab in advanced cancers. Clones were sequenced by immunoSEQ multiplex PCR, and TCRdb holds only the in-frame ones, with some missing. The sample shows about 35,000 clones, 84% of them seen only once. The material was CD4+ or CD8+ T cells sorted from blood, obtained in a trial of the OX40 agonist ivuxolimab. Source of these receptors: an adult with an advanced solid tumor such as melanoma, head and neck, liver or kidney cancer. Both conserved end residues are part of each CDR3. A D gene is named only where the DNA matches it firmly. Clone size, where shown, is once, few, many, or a class for clones that have expanded.

v_gene: TRBV6-1; abundance: .; j_gene: TRBJ1-1; d_gene: .; CDR3aa: CASSSAEAFF; CDR3nt: TGTGCCAGCAGTTCCGCTGAAGCTTTCTTT
v_gene: TRBV10-3; abundance: .; j_gene: TRBJ2-7; d_gene: TRBD1; CDR3aa: CATTIDGTGTRQYF; CDR3nt: TGTGCCACCACAATAGACGGGACAGGGACGCGTCAGTACTTC
v_gene: TRBV6-1; abundance: .; j_gene: TRBJ1-2; d_gene: .; CDR3aa: CASRGDGGRDGYTF; CDR3nt: TGTGCCAGCAGGGGGGACGGGGGACGTGATGGCTACACCTTC
v_gene: TRBV5-6; abundance: .; j_gene: TRBJ2-5; d_gene: .; CDR3aa: CASSLRGRETQYF; CDR3nt: TGTGCCAGCAGCTTGCGGGGGCGAGAGACCCAGTACTTC
v_gene: TRBV19; abundance: .; j_gene: TRBJ2-1; d_gene: .; CDR3aa: CASRPQGWGRNEQFF; CDR3nt: TGTGCCAGTCGCCCCCAGGGGTGGGGGCGAAATGAGCAGTTCTTC
v_gene: TRBV6-1; abundance: .; j_gene: TRBJ1-1; d_gene: TRBD1; CDR3aa: CASSRVRDSEAFF; CDR3nt: TGTGCCAGCAGCCGAGTCCGGGACAGCGAAGCTTTCTTT
v_gene: TRBV11-1; abundance: .; j_gene: TRBJ2-5; d_gene: .; CDR3aa: CASSRHESGEETQYF; CDR3nt: TGTGCCAGCAGCCGTCACGAGTCGGGGGAAGAGACCCAGTACTTC
v_gene: TRBV7-2; abundance: .; j_gene: TRBJ2-5; d_gene: TRBD1; CDR3aa: CASSGQGAETQYF; CDR3nt: TGTGCCAGCAGCGGACAGGGGGCAGAGACCCAGTACTTC
v_gene: TRBV28; abundance: few; j_gene: TRBJ2-3; d_gene: .; CDR3aa: CASSSGGGGVDTQYF; CDR3nt: TGTGCCAGCAGTTCGGGGGGAGGGGGTGTAGATACGCAGTATTTT
v_gene: TRBV4-1; abundance: .; j_gene: TRBJ2-7; d_gene: .; CDR3aa: CASSQDLAGQNYEQYF; CDR3nt: TGCGCCAGCAGCCAAGATCTTGCGGGGCAGAACTACGAGCAGTACTTC
v_gene: TRBV19; abundance: .; j_gene: TRBJ2-1; d_gene: TRBD2; CDR3aa: CASKTSGTYNEQFF; CDR3nt: TGTGCCAGTAAAACTAGCGGGACATACAATGAGCAGTTCTTC
v_gene: TRBV7-2; abundance: .; j_gene: TRBJ2-5; d_gene: .; CDR3aa: CASSKLRGVETQYF; CDR3nt: TGTGCCAGCAGCAAACTGAGGGGTGTGGAGACCCAGTACTTC
v_gene: TRBV6-5; abundance: .; j_gene: TRBJ1-1; d_gene: .; CDR3aa: CASSYRGNTEAFF; CDR3nt: TGTGCCAGCAGTTACAGGGGGAACACTGAAGCTTTCTTT
v_gene: TRBV7-9; abundance: .; j_gene: TRBJ2-2; d_gene: TRBD1; CDR3aa: CASSLIPGQVLAGELFF; CDR3nt: TGTGCCAGCAGCCTCATTCCGGGACAGGTTCTCGCCGGGGAGCTGTTTTTT
v_gene: TRBV6-1; abundance: once; j_gene: TRBJ1-5; d_gene: .; CDR3aa: CASSGTVNQPQHF; CDR3nt: TGTGCCAGCAGTGGGACGGTCAATCAGCCCCAGCATTTT
v_gene: TRBV7-9; abundance: .; j_gene: TRBJ2-5; d_gene: TRBD2; CDR3aa: CASSSGTSGRKETQYF; CDR3nt: TGTGCCAGCAGCTCCGGGACTAGCGGGAGGAAAGAGACCCAGTACTTC
v_gene: TRBV4-1; abundance: once; j_gene: TRBJ1-4; d_gene: .; CDR3aa: CASSHPRGTREEKLFF; CDR3nt: TGCGCCAGCAGCCACCCAAGGGGGACTCGAGAAGAAAAACTGTTTTTT
v_gene: TRBV27; abundance: .; j_gene: TRBJ2-2; d_gene: .; CDR3aa: CASSSIVTGTGELFF; CDR3nt: TGTGCCAGCAGTTCAATTGTCACGGGCACCGGGGAGCTGTTTTTT
v_gene: TRBV4-2; abundance: .; j_gene: TRBJ2-4; d_gene: TRBD2; CDR3aa: CASSLRWGGDQNIQYF; CDR3nt: TGTGCCAGCAGCCTACGGTGGGGAGGGGATCAAAACATTCAGTACTTC
v_gene: TRBV5-1; abundance: .; j_gene: TRBJ2-5; d_gene: .; CDR3aa: CASSWGSGFLQETQYF; CDR3nt: TGCGCCAGCAGCTGGGGTAGCGGATTCCTCCAAGAGACCCAGTACTTC
v_gene: TRBV5-6; abundance: .; j_gene: TRBJ2-3; d_gene: TRBD2; CDR3aa: CASRNGLASTDTQYF; CDR3nt: TGTGCCAGCAGAAACGGACTAGCGTCCACAGATACGCAGTATTTT
v_gene: TRBV27; abundance: .; j_gene: TRBJ1-2; d_gene: .; CDR3aa: CASSLSGDHYGYTF; CDR3nt: TGTGCCAGCAGTTTATCTGGGGACCACTATGGCTACACCTTC
v_gene: TRBV28; abundance: .; j_gene: TRBJ1-6; d_gene: .; CDR3aa: CASTLNNSPLHF; CDR3nt: TGTGCCAGCACACTAAATAATTCACCCCTCCACTTT
v_gene: TRBV28; abundance: .; j_gene: TRBJ2-1; d_gene: TRBD2; CDR3aa: CASSLPLAGAAEQFF; CDR3nt: TGTGCCAGCAGTTTACCCCTAGCGGGAGCTGCTGAGCAGTTCTTC
v_gene: TRBV30; abundance: .; j_gene: TRBJ1-3; d_gene: TRBD1; CDR3aa: CAWRGKGAGGNTIYF; CDR3nt: TGTGCCTGGAGGGGGAAGGGGGCTGGTGGAAACACCATATATTTT
v_gene: TRBV18; abundance: .; j_gene: TRBJ2-1; d_gene: .; CDR3aa: CASSPSGNEQFF; CDR3nt: TGTGCCAGCTCACCATCTGGAAATGAGCAGTTCTTC
v_gene: TRBV15; abundance: .; j_gene: TRBJ1-1; d_gene: TRBD1; CDR3aa: CATSGGQPGTEAFF; CDR3nt: TGTGCCACCAGCGGGGGACAGCCGGGGACTGAAGCTTTCTTT
v_gene: TRBV18; abundance: .; j_gene: TRBJ2-1; d_gene: TRBD2; CDR3aa: CASSPLAGGPNEQFF; CDR3nt: TGTGCCAGCTCACCCTTAGCGGGAGGGCCCAATGAGCAGTTCTTC
v_gene: TRBV5-1; abundance: .; j_gene: TRBJ2-7; d_gene: .; CDR3aa: CASSLDSAIRYEQYF; CDR3nt: TGCGCCAGCAGCTTGGATTCAGCGATACGCTACGAGCAGTACTTC
v_gene: TRBV20-1; abundance: .; j_gene: TRBJ2-7; d_gene: .; CDR3aa: CSGGEGEQYF; CDR3nt: TGCAGTGGGGGAGAAGGTGAGCAGTACTTC
v_gene: TRBV25-1; abundance: .; j_gene: TRBJ2-7; d_gene: .; CDR3aa: CASSGSYEQYF; CDR3nt: TGTGCCAGCAGTGGCTCGTACGAGCAGTACTTC
v_gene: TRBV6-1; abundance: .; j_gene: TRBJ1-5; d_gene: .; CDR3aa: CASSEGGFLGNQPQHF; CDR3nt: TGTGCCAGCAGTGAAGGCGGGTTCTTGGGCAATCAGCCCCAGCATTTT